These 17 T cell receptor beta chains were sequenced from one sample in a study of T cells in Graves' hyperthyroidism and ophthalmopathy. From RNA transcripts, TCR beta CDR3 regions were amplified. A set of HTBI primers served as the primers for a first-round RT-PCR of the TCR CDR3. MiXCR, applied by TCRdb to the multiplex PCR reads, yields one record per CDR3 protein. Seen here are roughly 630,000 distinct CDR3 sequences, roughly 14% observed once, and the top ten hold 6.5% to 8%. Sequenced material: blood. Every receptor here comes from a woman aged 30 to 39 with Graves' hyperthyroidism.

The CDR3 loop reads CASSGIAGGLYNEQFF. DNA of the CDR3: TGCGCCAGCAGTGGGATAGCGGGAGGGCTTTACAATGAGCAGTTCTTC. The chain employs TRBV10-1 and TRBJ2-1; TRBD2 aligns across 11 bases. Trimming at V came to 4 bases and at J to 4 bases, leaving 6 bases not matched to a gene. CDR3 size: 16 residues. CDR1 and CDR2 from the germline V gene are WNHNN and SYGVQD (reference sequence).

The chain links TRBV15 to TRBJ2-7, with a weak D call TRBD2 (6 bases). This CDR3 has 15 amino acids. V dropped 3 bases and J dropped 2 bases, with 14 bases sitting between them. The V gene's germline CDR1 is LNHNV and CDR2 YYDKDF (reference sequence). DNA for the CDR3: TGTGCCACCAGCAGGGCGGGGCATTCGGCCTACGAGCAGTACTTC. This translates into CATSRAGHSAYEQYF.

This clonotype was seen ten or more times. The V call is TRBV6-1, the J call TRBJ2-7, with D possibly matching TRBD2 (5 bases). The germline V gene encodes CDR1 MNHNS and CDR2 SASEGT. V was clipped by 6 bases and J by 7 bases, with 19 bases between them. The CDR3 has 14 amino acids. The CDR3 is CASRDTGKAREQYF. CDR3 DNA sequence: TGTGCCAGCAGGGATACCGGGAAAGCCAGGGAGCAGTACTTC.

This clonotype was counted many times. The chain combines TRBV18 with TRBJ2-7; D unresolved. V lost 4 bases to trimming and J lost 7 bases, with 14 bases between them. The CDR3 totals 13 residues. Germline lookup yields CDR1 KGHSH and CDR2 LQKENI. DNA for the CDR3: TGTGCCAGCTCACTAAGGGTGAATCTGGAGCAGTACTTC. Its translation: CASSLRVNLEQYF.

This clonotype was observed a handful of times. J is TRBJ2-3 and V is TRBV7-6, with D perhaps TRBD1 (5 bases). Germline loops: CDR1 SGHVS, CDR2 FNYEAQ. With 6 bases removed from V and 5 bases from J, the gap between germline ends came to 15 bases. The CDR3 is 14 amino acids. CDR3 region: CASSQSQGLDTQYF. The CDR3, as DNA: TGTGCCAGCAGTCAATCTCAGGGATTAGATACGCAGTATTTT.

J is TRBJ1-2 and V is TRBV27; no clear D gene. Trimming took 3 bases from V and 7 from J, leaving 9 bases between them. The germline V gene encodes CDR1 MNHEY and CDR2 SMNVEV (reference sequence). The CDR3 covers 12 residues. The CDR3 coding sequence is TGTGCCAGCAGTTTGCCCGACGGTGGCTACACCTTC. Translation gives CASSLPDGGYTF.

This clonotype has more than one count but fewer than ten. This chain joins TRBV4-2 and TRBJ2-5; D not certain. CDR1 and CDR2 from the germline V gene are LGHNA and YNFKEQ. Trimming stripped 0 bases from V and 0 bases from J, with 8 bases between. The CDR3 length is 15 residues. CDR3 loop: CASSQDGQDQETQYF. The CDR3 DNA follows: TGTGCCAGCAGCCAAGACGGGCAGGACCAAGAGACCCAGTACTTC.

This chain joins TRBV12-3 or TRBV12-4 and TRBJ1-5, with D possibly matching TRBD1 (5 bases). Trimming left V 5 bases short and J 2 bases short, with 10 bases between. This CDR3 has 14 residues. Here the CDR3 reads CASSAAGGNQPQHF. The CDR3 DNA follows: TGTGCCAGCAGTGCCGCGGGGGGCAATCAGCCCCAGCATTTT.

Concerning this clonotype: With a much larger clone just one base away, this may be a read error. V is TRBV2 and J is TRBJ1-1; unclear D gene. Germline V gene lookup returns CDR1 SNHLY and CDR2 FYNNEI. The CDR3 consists of 13 residues. The CDR3 sequence: CASEQIKNTKAFF. The CDR3 DNA is TGTGCCAGCGAGCAAATCAAGAACACTAAAGCTTTCTTT.

In regard to this clonotype: This may stem from a read error, because a much larger clone lies one nucleotide away. V gene TRBV18 combines with J gene TRBJ2-3; 8 positions match TRBD2. Germline CDR1 KGHSH, CDR2 LQKENI. The CDR3 totals 15 residues. CDR3 sequence: CANSPAGRALDTQYF. The CDR3 coding sequence is TGTGCCAACTCACCTGCCGGGAGGGCCTTAGATACGCAGTATTTT.

The V call is TRBV6-1, the J call TRBJ2-3, with 7 positions matching TRBD2. The CDR3 covers 15 residues. Germline V CDR1 and CDR2: MNHNS, SASEGT. Unmatched junction bases numbered 6, after V lost 6 bases and J lost 0 bases. CDR3 sequence: CASRLAYASTDTQYF. The DNA for the CDR3 is TGTGCCAGCAGACTAGCGTATGCTAGCACAGATACGCAGTATTTT.

This clonotype occurred many times. The rearrangement uses TRBV30 and TRBJ2-2; a possible D gene is TRBD1 (5 bases). This CDR3 comprises 16 residues. The germline V gene encodes CDR1 GTSNPN and CDR2 SVGIG (reference sequence). V lost 0 bases, J lost 0 bases, and 11 bases lay in between. Here the CDR3 DNA reads TGTGCCTGGAGTGTACAAGGGGTCTCGAACACCGGGGAGCTGTTTTTT. Amino acid sequence: CAWSVQGVSNTGELFF.

A few counts support this clonotype. The V gene is TRBV3-1, the J gene TRBJ2-7, with 11 bases lining up with TRBD1. CDR3 length: 15 residues. Germline V gives CDR1 LGHDT, CDR2 YNNKEL (reference sequence). The J segment lost 4 bases and the V segment lost 8 bases, leaving 10 bases of the junction unmatched. The CDR3 region is CASALRGTGGYEQYF. CDR3 nucleotide sequence: TGTGCCAGCGCCCTCAGGGGGACAGGGGGTTACGAGCAGTACTTC.

The chain couples TRBV30 to TRBJ1-6; D possibly corresponds to TRBD1 (6 bases). The CDR3 sequence is 15 residues long. Germline assignment: CDR1 GTSNPN and CDR2 SVGIG (reference sequence). V was clipped by 4 bases and J by 10 bases, with 20 bases between them. The CDR3 nucleotides read TGTGCCTGGAAACCCTTGGCAGGGGAGTACTCACCCCTCCACTTT. Protein product: CAWKPLAGEYSPLHF.

V usage is TRBV6-1 and J usage is TRBJ2-7; D gene uncertain. Germline lookup yields CDR1 MNHNS and CDR2 SASEGT. The CDR3 loop spans 12 amino acids. With 6 bases removed from V and 0 bases from J, the gap between germline ends came to 6 bases. This chain's CDR3 is CASRESSYEQYF. The CDR3 DNA is TGTGCCAGCAGGGAGAGCTCCTACGAGCAGTACTTC.

This clonotype appeared a few times. The CDR3 DNA sequence: TGTGCCAGCTCGCCGTTGAACACTGAAGGGACTGAAGCTTTCTTT. As protein: CASSPLNTEGTEAFF. The gene calls are TRBV18 and TRBJ1-1; D is uncertain. The CDR3 is 15 amino acids. The germline V and J ends were trimmed by 6 bases and 5 bases, with 19 bases remaining between them. Germline assignment: CDR1 KGHSH and CDR2 LQKENI. The variable domain in full, completed from reference TRBV18 and TRBJ1-1, reads NAGVMQNPRHLVRRRGQEARLRCSPMKGHSHVYWYRQLPEEGLKFMVYLQKENIIDESGMPKERFSAEFPKEGPSILRIQQVVRGDSAAYFCASSPLNTEGTEAFFGQGTRLTVV.

The rearrangement uses TRBV4-3 and TRBJ1-2; D is uncertain. Germline CDR1 is LGHNA and CDR2 is YSLEER. The ends were cut back, 0 bases at V and 5 bases at J, with 16 bases in the middle. The CDR3 is 16 amino acids. The CDR3 bases are TGCGCCAGCAGCCAAGATCACTCCGCACCTTCTTATGGCTACACCTTC. Amino acid sequence: CASSQDHSAPSYGYTF.